The 2 T cell receptor beta chains given below trace back to one sample, sequenced in a study of blood T cell repertoires in COVID-19. Libraries were prepared by immunoSEQ multiplex PCR; TCRdb keeps only in-frame clonotypes and omits some of them. The top ten clones hold roughly an eighth of a sample with some 170,000 clones, more than 75% of them seen once. Sequencing was carried out using peripheral blood. Every receptor here comes from a woman between 65 and 79 years old with COVID-19, enrolled during active disease.

V is TRBV14 and J is TRBJ1-6, with D hard to call. Between the trimmed V and J ends, which lost 4 bases and 2 bases, there was a span of 9 bases. Germline V CDR1 and CDR2: SGHDN, FVKESK. The CDR3 is 15 residues long. DNA of the CDR3: TGTGCCAGCAGCCCTCCGGGAACCTATAATTCACCCCTCCACTTT. Amino acids: CASSPPGTYNSPLHF.

The chain has TRBV18 and TRBJ2-1; 12 bases line up with TRBD1. There are 17 residues in the CDR3. The ends lost 4 bases at V and 1 base at J; junction bases unmatched: 5. In germline, CDR1 is KGHSH, CDR2 LQKENI. CDR3 loop: CASSRRDRGLSYNEQFF. The CDR3 nucleotides read TGTGCCAGCTCACGACGGGACAGGGGGCTTTCCTACAATGAGCAGTTCTTC. The whole variable domain, remainder taken from reference TRBV18 and TRBJ2-1, is NAGVMQNPRHLVRRRGQEARLRCSPMKGHSHVYWYRQLPEEGLKFMVYLQKENIIDESGMPKERFSAEFPKEGPSILRIQQVVRGDSAAYFCASSRRDRGLSYNEQFFGPGTRLTVL.